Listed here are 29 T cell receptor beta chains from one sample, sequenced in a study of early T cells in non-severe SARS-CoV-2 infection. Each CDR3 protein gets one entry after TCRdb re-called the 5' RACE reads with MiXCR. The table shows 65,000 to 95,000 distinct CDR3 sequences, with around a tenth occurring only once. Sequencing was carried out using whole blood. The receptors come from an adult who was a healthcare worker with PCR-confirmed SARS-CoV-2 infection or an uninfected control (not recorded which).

CDR3 sequence reads: CASSQRTSGSAYEQYF. Here the CDR3 DNA reads TGCGCCAGCAGCCAAAGGACTAGCGGGAGCGCCTACGAGCAGTACTTC. The J gene is TRBJ2-7, the V gene TRBV4-1, with 13 bases aligning to TRBD2. Germline V CDR1 and CDR2: MGHRA, YSYEKL. The V segment lost 2 bases and the J segment 2 bases; nucleotides outside the gene matches: 3. The CDR3 covers 16 residues.

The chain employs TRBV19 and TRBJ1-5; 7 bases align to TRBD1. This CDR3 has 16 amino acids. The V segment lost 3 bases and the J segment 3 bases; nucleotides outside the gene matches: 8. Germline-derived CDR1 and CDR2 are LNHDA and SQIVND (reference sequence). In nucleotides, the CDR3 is TGTGCCAGTAGTATTGTTTTGGGACAGTACAATCAGCCCCAGCATTTT. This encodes CASSIVLGQYNQPQHF.

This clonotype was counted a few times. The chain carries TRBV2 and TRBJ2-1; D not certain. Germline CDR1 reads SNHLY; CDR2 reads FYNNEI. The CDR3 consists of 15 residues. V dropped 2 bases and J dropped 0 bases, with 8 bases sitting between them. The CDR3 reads CASSELRSSYNEQFF. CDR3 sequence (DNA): TGTGCCAGCAGTGAACTACGCAGCTCCTACAATGAGCAGTTCTTC.

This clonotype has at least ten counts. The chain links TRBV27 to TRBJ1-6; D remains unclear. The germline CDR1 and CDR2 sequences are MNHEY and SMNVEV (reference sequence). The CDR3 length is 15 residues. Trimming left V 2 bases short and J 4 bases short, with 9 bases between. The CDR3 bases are TGTGCCAGCAGTTTAGAGGCTGATTATAATTCACCCCTCCACTTT. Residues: CASSLEADYNSPLHF.

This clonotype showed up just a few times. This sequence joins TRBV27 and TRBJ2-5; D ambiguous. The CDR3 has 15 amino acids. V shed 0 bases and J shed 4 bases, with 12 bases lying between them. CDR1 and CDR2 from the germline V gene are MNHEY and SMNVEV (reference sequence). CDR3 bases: TGTGCCAGCAGTTTATCGACTTCGAGTCCAGAGACCCAGTACTTC. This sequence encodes CASSLSTSSPETQYF.

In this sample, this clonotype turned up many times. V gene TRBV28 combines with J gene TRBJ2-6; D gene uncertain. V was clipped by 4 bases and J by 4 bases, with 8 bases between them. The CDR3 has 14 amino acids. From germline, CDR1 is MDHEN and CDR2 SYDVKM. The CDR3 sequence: CASSSELGANVLTF. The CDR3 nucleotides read TGTGCCAGCAGTTCCGAACTAGGGGCCAACGTCCTGACTTTC. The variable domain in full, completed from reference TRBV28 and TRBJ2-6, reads DVKVTQSSRYLVKRTGEKVFLECVQDMDHENMFWYRQDPGLGLRLIYFSYDVKMKEKGDIPEGYSVSREKKERFSLILESASTNQTSMYLCASSSELGANVLTFGAGSRLTVL.

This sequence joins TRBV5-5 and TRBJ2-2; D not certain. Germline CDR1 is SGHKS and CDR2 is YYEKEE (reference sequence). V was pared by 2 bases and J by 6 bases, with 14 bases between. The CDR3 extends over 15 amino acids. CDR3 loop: CASSFWESSAGELFF. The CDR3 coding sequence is TGTGCCAGCAGCTTTTGGGAAAGCAGTGCCGGGGAGCTGTTTTTT.

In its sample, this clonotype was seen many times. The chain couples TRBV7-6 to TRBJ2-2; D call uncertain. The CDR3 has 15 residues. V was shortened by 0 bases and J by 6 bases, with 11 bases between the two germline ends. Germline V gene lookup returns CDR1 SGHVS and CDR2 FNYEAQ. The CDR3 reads CASSLASVVSGELFF. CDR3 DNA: TGTGCCAGCAGCTTAGCGTCTGTAGTATCCGGGGAGCTGTTTTTT.

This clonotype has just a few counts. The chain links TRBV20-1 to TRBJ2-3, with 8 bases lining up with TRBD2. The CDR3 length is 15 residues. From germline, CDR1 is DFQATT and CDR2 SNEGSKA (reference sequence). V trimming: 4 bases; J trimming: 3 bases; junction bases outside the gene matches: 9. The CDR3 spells CSAIQASGWTDTQYF. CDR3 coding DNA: TGCAGTGCTATCCAAGCTAGCGGGTGGACAGATACGCAGTATTTT.

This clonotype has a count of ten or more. The CDR3 sequence: CASSLAKEQFF. The CDR3 nucleotides are TGTGCCAGCAGCTTAGCGAAGGAGCAGTTCTTC. The genes are TRBV7-2 and TRBJ2-1; D gene uncertain. V shed 0 bases and J shed 10 bases, with 4 bases lying between them. The CDR3 is 11 amino acids. CDR1 SGHTA and CDR2 FQGNSA come from the germline V gene.

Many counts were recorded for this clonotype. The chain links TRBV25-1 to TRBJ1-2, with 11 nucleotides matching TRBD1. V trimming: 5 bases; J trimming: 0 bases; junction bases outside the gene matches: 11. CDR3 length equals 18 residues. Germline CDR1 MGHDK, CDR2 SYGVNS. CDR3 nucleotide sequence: TGTGCCAGCAGTCTCCCTGGACAGGGGGCCGGAGCTAACTATGGCTACACCTTC. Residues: CASSLPGQGAGANYGYTF.

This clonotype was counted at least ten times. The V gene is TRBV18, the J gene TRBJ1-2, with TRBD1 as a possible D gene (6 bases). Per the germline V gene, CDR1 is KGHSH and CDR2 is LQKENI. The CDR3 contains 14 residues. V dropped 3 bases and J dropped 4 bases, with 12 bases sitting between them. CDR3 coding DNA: TGTGCCAGCTCACCGCACCGGGACACCTATGGCTACACCTTC. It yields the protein CASSPHRDTYGYTF.

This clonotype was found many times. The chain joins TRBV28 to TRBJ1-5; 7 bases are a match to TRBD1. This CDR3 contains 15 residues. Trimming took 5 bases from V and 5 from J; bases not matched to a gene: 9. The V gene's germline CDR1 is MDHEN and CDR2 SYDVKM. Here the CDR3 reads CASSPDRVADQPQHF. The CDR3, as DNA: TGTGCCAGCAGTCCCGACAGGGTAGCGGATCAGCCCCAGCATTTT.

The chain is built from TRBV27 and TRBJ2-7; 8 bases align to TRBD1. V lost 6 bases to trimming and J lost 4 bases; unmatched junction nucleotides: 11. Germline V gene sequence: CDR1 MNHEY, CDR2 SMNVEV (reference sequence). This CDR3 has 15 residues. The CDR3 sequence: CASSTDGTGLYEQYF. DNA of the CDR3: TGTGCCAGCAGCACCGACGGGACAGGCCTATACGAGCAGTACTTC.

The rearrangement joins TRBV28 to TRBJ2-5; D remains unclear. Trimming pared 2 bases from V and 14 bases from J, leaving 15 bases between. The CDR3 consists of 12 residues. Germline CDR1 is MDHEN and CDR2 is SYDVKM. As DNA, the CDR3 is TGTGCCAGCAGTTTAGGCCTTAAGTCCCTCTACTTC. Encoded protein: CASSLGLKSLYF.

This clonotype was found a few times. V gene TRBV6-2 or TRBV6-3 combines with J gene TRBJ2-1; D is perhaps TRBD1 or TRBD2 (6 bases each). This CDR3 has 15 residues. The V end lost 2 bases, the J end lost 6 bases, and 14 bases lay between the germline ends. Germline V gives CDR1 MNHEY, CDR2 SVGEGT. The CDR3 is CASSYAGPGANEQFF. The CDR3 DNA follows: TGTGCCAGCAGTTACGCGGGACCGGGGGCCAATGAGCAGTTCTTC.

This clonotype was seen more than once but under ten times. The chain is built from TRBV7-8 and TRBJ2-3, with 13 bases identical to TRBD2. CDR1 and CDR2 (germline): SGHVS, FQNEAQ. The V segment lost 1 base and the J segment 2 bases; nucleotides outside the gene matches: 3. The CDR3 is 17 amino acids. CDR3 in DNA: TGTGCCAGCAGCTTAGAGGGACTAGCGGGGACCACAGATACGCAGTATTTT. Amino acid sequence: CASSLEGLAGTTDTQYF.

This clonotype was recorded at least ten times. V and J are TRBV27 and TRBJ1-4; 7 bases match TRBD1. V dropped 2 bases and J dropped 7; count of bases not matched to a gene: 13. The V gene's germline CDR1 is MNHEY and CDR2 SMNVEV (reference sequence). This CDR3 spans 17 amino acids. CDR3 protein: CASSLLRPGQGVEKLFF. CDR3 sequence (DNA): TGTGCCAGCAGTTTACTGAGGCCAGGGCAGGGGGTTGAAAAACTGTTTTTT.

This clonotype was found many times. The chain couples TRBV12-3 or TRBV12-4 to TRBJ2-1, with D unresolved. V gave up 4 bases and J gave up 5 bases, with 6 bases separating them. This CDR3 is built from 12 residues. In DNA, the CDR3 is TGTGCCAGCAGTTATTTTAACAATGAGCAGTTCTTC. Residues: CASSYFNNEQFF.

DNA for the CDR3: TGTGCCAGCAGTCGTTCAACTAATGAAAAACTGTTTTTT. It yields the protein CASSRSTNEKLFF. V and J are TRBV2 and TRBJ1-4; D unresolved. The CDR3 spans 13 residues. Germline V gene sequence: CDR1 SNHLY, CDR2 FYNNEI. V lost 5 bases, J lost 0 bases, and 4 bases lay in between.

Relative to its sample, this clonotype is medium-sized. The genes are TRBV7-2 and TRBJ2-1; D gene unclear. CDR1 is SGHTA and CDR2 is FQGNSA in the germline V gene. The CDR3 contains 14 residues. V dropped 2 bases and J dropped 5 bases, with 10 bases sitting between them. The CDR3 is CASSLRARNNEQFF. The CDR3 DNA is TGTGCCAGCAGCTTAAGGGCCAGAAACAATGAGCAGTTCTTC.

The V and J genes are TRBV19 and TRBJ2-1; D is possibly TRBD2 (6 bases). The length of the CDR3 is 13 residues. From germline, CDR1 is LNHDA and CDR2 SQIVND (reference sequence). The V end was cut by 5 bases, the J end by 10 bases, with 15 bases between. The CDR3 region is CASSPRRVAEQFF. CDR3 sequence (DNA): TGTGCCAGTAGTCCCCGGAGGGTAGCAGAGCAGTTCTTC.

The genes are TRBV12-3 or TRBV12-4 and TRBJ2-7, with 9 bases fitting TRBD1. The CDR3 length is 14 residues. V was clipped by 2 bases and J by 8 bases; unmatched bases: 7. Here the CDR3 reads CASSLSTDRGKQYF. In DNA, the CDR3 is TGTGCCAGCAGTTTAAGCACGGACAGGGGCAAGCAGTACTTC.

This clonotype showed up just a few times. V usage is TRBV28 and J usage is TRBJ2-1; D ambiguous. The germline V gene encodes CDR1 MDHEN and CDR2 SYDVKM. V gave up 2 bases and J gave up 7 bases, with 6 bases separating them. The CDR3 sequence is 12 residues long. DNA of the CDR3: TGTGCCAGCAGTTTAATGGGTAATGAGCAGTTCTTC. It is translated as CASSLMGNEQFF.

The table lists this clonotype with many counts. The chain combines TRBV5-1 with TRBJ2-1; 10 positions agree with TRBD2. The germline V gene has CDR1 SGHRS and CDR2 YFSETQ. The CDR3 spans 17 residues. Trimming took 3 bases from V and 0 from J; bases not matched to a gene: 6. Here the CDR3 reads CASSYLAGVGSYNEQFF. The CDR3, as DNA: TGCGCCAGCAGCTATCTAGCGGGAGTGGGCTCCTACAATGAGCAGTTCTTC.

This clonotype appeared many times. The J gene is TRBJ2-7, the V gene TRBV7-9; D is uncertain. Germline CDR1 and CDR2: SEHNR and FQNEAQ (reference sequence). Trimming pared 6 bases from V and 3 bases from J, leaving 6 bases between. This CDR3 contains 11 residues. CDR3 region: CASSAVYEQYF. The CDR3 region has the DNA TGTGCCAGCAGTGCGGTCTACGAGCAGTACTTC.

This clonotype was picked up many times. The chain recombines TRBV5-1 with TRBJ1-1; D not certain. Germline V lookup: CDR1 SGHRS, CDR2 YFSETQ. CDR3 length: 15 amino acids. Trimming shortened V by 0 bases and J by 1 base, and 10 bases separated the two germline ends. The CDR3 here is CASSLDTRRNTEAFF. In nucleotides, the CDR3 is TGCGCCAGCAGCTTGGACACCCGACGGAACACTGAAGCTTTCTTT.

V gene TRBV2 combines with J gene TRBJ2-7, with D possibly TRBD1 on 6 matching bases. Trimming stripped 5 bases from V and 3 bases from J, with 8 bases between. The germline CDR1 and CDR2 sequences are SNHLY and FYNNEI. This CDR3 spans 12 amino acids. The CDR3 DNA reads TGTGCCAGCAGTAGGACAGTCTACGAGCAGTACTTC. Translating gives CASSRTVYEQYF. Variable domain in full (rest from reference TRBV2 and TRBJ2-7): EPEVTQTPSHQVTQMGQEVILRCVPISNHLYFYWYRQILGQKVEFLVSFYNNEISEKSEIFDDQFSVERPDGSNFTLKIRSTKLEDSAMYFCASSRTVYEQYFGPGTRLTVT.

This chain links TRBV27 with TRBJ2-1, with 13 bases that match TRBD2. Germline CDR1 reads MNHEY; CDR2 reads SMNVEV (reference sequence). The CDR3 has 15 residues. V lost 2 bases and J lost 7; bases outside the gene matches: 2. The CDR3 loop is CASSLGTSGANEQFF. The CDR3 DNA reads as TGTGCCAGCAGTTTAGGGACTAGCGGGGCGAATGAGCAGTTCTTC.